This paragraph covers one T cell receptor (beta chain) sequence. Its target is unknown. This sample was taken from a study of identical twins. The study, taken as a whole, reports: Out-of-frame alpha sequences shared by twins were enriched for low generation probability.

Donors uniformly comprised healthy Caucasians. Each CDR3 protein is one row after TCRdb ran MiXCR on the 5' RACE reads. The profile shows about 890,000 distinct CDR3 sequences, more than 9% of them singletons. The junction had 8 bases not matched to a gene; V was cut back by 6 bases and J by 5 bases. The CDR3 totals 15 residues. These same records also appear under a second study, on yellow fever vaccine responses in identical twins.

Sequencing was done on a sample of PBMCs. The V and J genes are TRBV12-3 or TRBV12-4 and TRBJ1-2; 11 bases map to TRBD1. This sequence was found in a woman between 18 and 30 years old in good health. The CDR3 loop reads CASRNTGTGGYGYTF. Written as DNA, the CDR3 is TGTGCCAGCAGGAACACCGGGACAGGGGGTTATGGCTACACCTTC.